This T cell receptor beta chain derives from a study of shared clonotypes between healthy human individuals. The assay ran at deep level. Several immunoSEQ plates held equal portions of the genomic DNA taken from each subset. Produced via immunoSEQ multiplex PCR; TCRdb's table is partial and in-frame only. The repertoire holds some 2,400,000 clones, almost 96% seen once, with over 0.1% in the top ten. Healthy HIV-negative adults without recent acute infections or vaccinations served as donors. Germline loops: CDR1 LGHNA, CDR2 YSLEER. The ends were cut back, 1 base at V and 6 bases at J, with 10 bases in the middle. CDR3 length: 13 amino acids.

The chain carries TRBV4-3 and TRBJ2-7; tentative D call: TRBD1 (6 bases). Sequenced material: naive CD4+ T cells sorted from blood. Subset noted: CD45RA+ positively selected. The receptor was isolated from a man aged 18 to 29 in good health. The CDR3 loop reads CASSQGQAGEQYF. The CDR3 DNA reads as TGCGCCAGCAGCCAAGGACAGGCCGGCGAGCAGTACTTC.